These T cell receptor beta chains were read from a single sample in a study of cytomegalovirus exposure and HLA in healthy donors. The assay was immunoSEQ multiplex PCR, and TCRdb's table has in-frame clones only and misses some. The table shows about 150,000 clones, with around 88% occurring only once. Sequencing was done on a sample of PBMCs. The receptors come from a woman between 18 and 29 years old in good health and CMV-seronegative. The CDR3 runs from the conserved cysteine through the conserved F or W. Each record gives: V gene, CDR3 length, D gene, J gene, clone size, CDR3 protein, CDR3 DNA. D genes are given only for firm matches. Not all rows give a size; the values are once, few, many and, for expanded clones, a class.

v_gene: TRBV28; len: 13; d_gene: NA; j_gene: TRBJ2-7; abundance: NA; CDR3aa: CASSFRGTYEQYF; CDR3nt: TGTGCCAGCAGTTTTAGGGGGACCTACGAGCAGTACTTC
v_gene: TRBV6-1; len: 13; d_gene: TRBD1; j_gene: TRBJ1-1; abundance: NA; CDR3aa: CASSRDSQTEAFF; CDR3nt: TGTGCCAGCAGTCGGGACAGCCAAACTGAAGCTTTCTTT
v_gene: TRBV14; len: 13; d_gene: NA; j_gene: TRBJ1-1; abundance: NA; CDR3aa: CASSARGVPGAFF; CDR3nt: TGTGCCAGCAGCGCCCGGGGGGTCCCCGGGGCTTTCTTT
v_gene: TRBV7-3; len: 15; d_gene: TRBD1; j_gene: TRBJ2-5; abundance: once; CDR3aa: CASSPGTGREETQYF; CDR3nt: TGTGCCAGCAGCCCGGGGACAGGGCGGGAAGAGACCCAGTACTTC
v_gene: TRBV6-5; len: 13; d_gene: TRBD1; j_gene: TRBJ1-4; abundance: few; CDR3aa: CASSSTEGARLFF; CDR3nt: TGTGCCAGCAGTTCTACTGAGGGGGCACGACTGTTTTTT
v_gene: TRBV29-1; len: 14; d_gene: TRBD1; j_gene: TRBJ1-6; abundance: NA; CDR3aa: CSVSTGTVNSPLHF; CDR3nt: TGCAGCGTCTCAACCGGGACAGTCAATTCACCCCTCCACTTT
v_gene: TRBV19; len: 14; d_gene: NA; j_gene: TRBJ2-5; abundance: NA; CDR3aa: CASTADSWGETQYF; CDR3nt: TGTGCCAGTACCGCGGACAGTTGGGGGGAGACCCAGTACTTC
v_gene: TRBV27; len: 16; d_gene: TRBD1; j_gene: TRBJ1-6; abundance: NA; CDR3aa: CASSRDRKIYNSPLHF; CDR3nt: TGTGCCAGCAGTCGGGACAGGAAAATCTATAATTCACCCCTCCACTTT
v_gene: TRBV19; len: 16; d_gene: TRBD2; j_gene: TRBJ2-4; abundance: NA; CDR3aa: CASSIDGTSGSDIQYF; CDR3nt: TGTGCCAGTAGTATAGATGGGACTAGCGGGAGTGACATTCAGTACTTC
v_gene: TRBV28; len: 16; d_gene: TRBD2; j_gene: TRBJ2-1; abundance: NA; CDR3aa: CASSMSGLAGVNEQFF; CDR3nt: TGTGCCAGCAGTATGTCGGGACTAGCGGGAGTGAATGAGCAGTTCTTC
v_gene: TRBV10-3; len: 17; d_gene: TRBD1; j_gene: TRBJ1-1; abundance: few; CDR3aa: CAISDTLRTGGMTEAFF; CDR3nt: TGTGCCATCAGTGACACCCTCCGGACAGGGGGCATGACTGAAGCTTTCTTT
v_gene: TRBV28; len: 15; d_gene: NA; j_gene: TRBJ2-2; abundance: NA; CDR3aa: CASSPGHGSSGELFF; CDR3nt: TGTGCCAGCAGTCCGGGACACGGGTCCTCCGGGGAGCTGTTTTTT
v_gene: TRBV28; len: 16; d_gene: NA; j_gene: TRBJ1-5; abundance: NA; CDR3aa: CASRVVAGEKNQPQHF; CDR3nt: TGTGCCAGCAGAGTGGTAGCTGGCGAGAAAAATCAGCCCCAGCATTTT
v_gene: TRBV27; len: 14; d_gene: NA; j_gene: TRBJ2-3; abundance: NA; CDR3aa: CASSLSANTDAQYF; CDR3nt: TGTGCCAGCAGTTTATCTGCCAACACAGATGCGCAGTATTTT
v_gene: TRBV4-1; len: 15; d_gene: TRBD1; j_gene: TRBJ1-1; abundance: NA; CDR3aa: CASSLRQGLNTEAFF; CDR3nt: TGCGCCAGCAGCCTAAGACAGGGCTTGAACACTGAAGCTTTCTTT
v_gene: TRBV30; len: 15; d_gene: NA; j_gene: TRBJ1-6; abundance: NA; CDR3aa: CAWRARPGSNSPLHF; CDR3nt: TGTGCCTGGAGAGCGAGACCTGGTAGTAATTCACCCCTCCACTTT
v_gene: TRBV9; len: 13; d_gene: NA; j_gene: TRBJ1-2; abundance: NA; CDR3aa: CASSTAGISGYTF; CDR3nt: TGTGCCAGCAGCACCGCAGGGATAAGTGGCTACACCTTC
v_gene: TRBV6-1; len: 14; d_gene: NA; j_gene: TRBJ2-7; abundance: NA; CDR3aa: CASSPTGLSYEQYF; CDR3nt: TGTGCCAGCAGTCCCACGGGACTCTCCTACGAGCAGTACTTC
v_gene: TRBV19; len: 14; d_gene: TRBD2; j_gene: TRBJ2-1; abundance: NA; CDR3aa: CASSIGLASNEQFF; CDR3nt: TGTGCCAGTAGTATCGGACTAGCCTCTAATGAGCAGTTCTTC
v_gene: TRBV28; len: 11; d_gene: NA; j_gene: TRBJ2-1; abundance: NA; CDR3aa: CASSAYYEQFF; CDR3nt: TGTGCCAGCAGTGCCTATTATGAGCAGTTCTTC
v_gene: TRBV5-1; len: 14; d_gene: TRBD1; j_gene: TRBJ1-2; abundance: NA; CDR3aa: CASSRWDRGYGYTF; CDR3nt: TGCGCCAGCAGCCGGTGGGACAGGGGATATGGCTACACCTTC
v_gene: TRBV6-5; len: 13; d_gene: NA; j_gene: TRBJ2-3; abundance: NA; CDR3aa: CASSYSGTDTQYF; CDR3nt: TGTGCCAGCAGTTACTCCGGGACAGATACGCAGTATTTT
v_gene: TRBV30; len: 16; d_gene: TRBD2; j_gene: TRBJ2-5; abundance: NA; CDR3aa: CAWSAGTSGFQETQYF; CDR3nt: TGTGCCTGGAGTGCCGGGACTAGCGGTTTCCAAGAGACCCAGTACTTC
v_gene: TRBV27; len: 16; d_gene: TRBD1; j_gene: TRBJ2-1; abundance: NA; CDR3aa: CASSFPSGQGAYEQFF; CDR3nt: TGTGCCAGCAGTTTTCCTTCGGGACAGGGGGCATATGAGCAGTTCTTC
v_gene: TRBV9; len: 13; d_gene: NA; j_gene: TRBJ1-2; abundance: NA; CDR3aa: CASSVGGVDGYTF; CDR3nt: TGTGCCAGCAGCGTCGGAGGGGTAGATGGCTACACCTTC
v_gene: TRBV15; len: 15; d_gene: TRBD1; j_gene: TRBJ1-3; abundance: NA; CDR3aa: CATSREQGRGNTIYF; CDR3nt: TGTGCCACCAGCAGGGAACAGGGGAGAGGAAACACCATATATTTT
v_gene: TRBV28; len: 15; d_gene: TRBD1; j_gene: TRBJ2-7; abundance: NA; CDR3aa: CASSLTGALSYEQYF; CDR3nt: TGTGCCAGCAGTTTGACAGGGGCCCTCTCCTACGAGCAGTACTTC
v_gene: TRBV5-8; len: 11; d_gene: TRBD1; j_gene: TRBJ1-1; abundance: NA; CDR3aa: CSGQGITEAFF; CDR3nt: TGTTCGGGACAGGGTATTACTGAAGCTTTCTTT
v_gene: TRBV21-1; len: 15; d_gene: NA; j_gene: TRBJ2-7; abundance: NA; CDR3aa: CASSIDRGRGHEQYF; CDR3nt: TGTGCCAGCAGCATTGACAGGGGGCGCGGGCACGAGCAGTACTTC
v_gene: TRBV18; len: 14; d_gene: NA; j_gene: TRBJ1-5; abundance: once; CDR3aa: CASSPGMSNQPQHF; CDR3nt: TGTGCCAGCTCACCCGGGATGAGCAATCAGCCCCAGCATTTT
v_gene: TRBV19; len: 13; d_gene: TRBD1; j_gene: TRBJ2-2; abundance: NA; CDR3aa: CASSQGVTGELFF; CDR3nt: TGTGCCAGTAGTCAGGGGGTCACCGGGGAGCTGTTTTTT
v_gene: TRBV29-1; len: 13; d_gene: NA; j_gene: TRBJ2-1; abundance: NA; CDR3aa: CSVDGRGEDEQFF; CDR3nt: TGCAGCGTTGATGGCAGGGGAGAGGATGAGCAGTTCTTC
v_gene: TRBV2; len: 12; d_gene: NA; j_gene: TRBJ2-4; abundance: NA; CDR3aa: CASKEGQGIQYF; CDR3nt: TGTGCCAGCAAGGAGGGGCAGGGCATTCAGTACTTC
v_gene: TRBV18; len: 13; d_gene: NA; j_gene: TRBJ1-3; abundance: NA; CDR3aa: CASSPQEGNTIYF; CDR3nt: TGTGCCAGCTCACCACAGGAGGGAAACACCATATATTTT
v_gene: TRBV5-4; len: 14; d_gene: TRBD2; j_gene: TRBJ2-7; abundance: NA; CDR3aa: CAISETSVSYEQYF; CDR3nt: TGTGCCATATCCGAGACTAGCGTTTCCTACGAGCAGTACTTC
v_gene: TRBV7-6; len: 15; d_gene: TRBD1; j_gene: TRBJ2-7; abundance: NA; CDR3aa: CASSLARDRVYEQYF; CDR3nt: TGTGCCAGCAGCTTAGCCCGGGACAGGGTCTACGAGCAGTACTTC
v_gene: TRBV28; len: 22; d_gene: NA; j_gene: TRBJ1-5; abundance: few; CDR3aa: CASSFFWLGRGRQNRGNQPQHF; CDR3nt: TGTGCCAGCAGTTTCTTTTGGCTCGGCAGGGGAAGACAAAATAGGGGCAATCAGCCCCAGCATTTT
v_gene: TRBV28; len: 15; d_gene: TRBD1; j_gene: TRBJ1-2; abundance: NA; CDR3aa: CASSPGTGMNYGYTF; CDR3nt: TGTGCCAGCAGTCCTGGGACAGGGATGAACTATGGCTACACCTTC
v_gene: TRBV6-6; len: 13; d_gene: TRBD1; j_gene: TRBJ2-3; abundance: once; CDR3aa: CASRTGGTDTQYF; CDR3nt: TGTGCCAGCAGAACAGGGGGCACAGATACGCAGTATTTT
v_gene: TRBV30; len: 16; d_gene: TRBD2; j_gene: TRBJ2-3; abundance: NA; CDR3aa: CAWTGRTSGGVDTQYF; CDR3nt: TGTGCCTGGACGGGGCGGACTAGCGGGGGGGTAGATACGCAGTATTTT
v_gene: TRBV28; len: 15; d_gene: NA; j_gene: TRBJ1-1; abundance: NA; CDR3aa: CASSDQTGFVTEAFF; CDR3nt: TGTGCCAGCAGCGACCAGACAGGCTTTGTTACTGAAGCTTTCTTT
v_gene: TRBV19; len: 12; d_gene: NA; j_gene: TRBJ1-6; abundance: NA; CDR3aa: CATAVANSPLHF; CDR3nt: TGTGCCACAGCGGTGGCTAATTCACCCCTCCACTTT
v_gene: TRBV27; len: 15; d_gene: NA; j_gene: TRBJ2-7; abundance: few; CDR3aa: CASSLSAGGTYEQYF; CDR3nt: TGTGCCAGCAGTTTATCGGCCGGCGGCACCTACGAGCAGTACTTC